The clone carrying this TCR beta chain was counted many times. Its cognate antigen is unknown. For Graves' hyperthyroidism to be stable, ophthalmopathy could not progress within 18 months. The study excluded patients with uncontrolled infection, other autoimmune disease, pregnancy or lactation. This entry belongs to a study of T cells in Graves' hyperthyroidism and ophthalmopathy. Study-level findings and limits: In validation, the model predicted ophthalmopathy. These predictions came a median about 6.8 months before onset.

Germline V gene data show CDR1 as DFQATT and CDR2 as SNEGSKA (reference sequence). The trim removed 4 bases at V and 2 bases at J, leaving 8 bases unmatched. The CDR3 covers 16 residues. TCR beta CDR3 region amplification was performed from RNA transcripts. In the first-round RT-PCR of the TCR CDR3, the HTBI primer set was used. TCRdb called the multiplex PCR reads again in MiXCR, with one record for every CDR3 protein. The data hold a few hundred thousand distinct CDR3 sequences, with 13% observed a single time. Sequences were obtained from blood. The TCR sequence derives from a woman under 30 with Graves' hyperthyroidism. V is TRBV20-1 and J is TRBJ1-3, with 10 nucleotides matching TRBD1. The CDR3 sequence: CSAIDRGHSTGNTIYF. The CDR3, as DNA: TGCAGTGCTATTGACAGGGGGCACTCAACTGGAAACACCATATATTTT.